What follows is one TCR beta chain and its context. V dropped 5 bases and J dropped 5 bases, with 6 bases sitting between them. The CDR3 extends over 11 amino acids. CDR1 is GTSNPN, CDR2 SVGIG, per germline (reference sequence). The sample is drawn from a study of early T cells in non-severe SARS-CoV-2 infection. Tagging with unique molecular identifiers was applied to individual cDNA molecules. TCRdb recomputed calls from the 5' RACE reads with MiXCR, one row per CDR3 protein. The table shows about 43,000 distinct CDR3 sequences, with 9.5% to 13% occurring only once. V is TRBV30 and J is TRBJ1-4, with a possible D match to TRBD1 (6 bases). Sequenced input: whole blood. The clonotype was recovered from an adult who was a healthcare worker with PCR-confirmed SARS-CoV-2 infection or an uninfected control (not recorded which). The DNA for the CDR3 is TGTGCCTGGGACAGGAATGAAAAACTGTTTTTT. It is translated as CAWDRNEKLFF. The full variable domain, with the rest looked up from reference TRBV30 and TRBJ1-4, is SQTIHQWPATLVQPVGSPLSLECTVEGTSNPNLYWYRQAAGRGLQLLFYSVGIGQISSEVPQNLSASRPQDRQFILSSKKLLLSDSGFYLCAWDRNEKLFFGSGTQLSVL.